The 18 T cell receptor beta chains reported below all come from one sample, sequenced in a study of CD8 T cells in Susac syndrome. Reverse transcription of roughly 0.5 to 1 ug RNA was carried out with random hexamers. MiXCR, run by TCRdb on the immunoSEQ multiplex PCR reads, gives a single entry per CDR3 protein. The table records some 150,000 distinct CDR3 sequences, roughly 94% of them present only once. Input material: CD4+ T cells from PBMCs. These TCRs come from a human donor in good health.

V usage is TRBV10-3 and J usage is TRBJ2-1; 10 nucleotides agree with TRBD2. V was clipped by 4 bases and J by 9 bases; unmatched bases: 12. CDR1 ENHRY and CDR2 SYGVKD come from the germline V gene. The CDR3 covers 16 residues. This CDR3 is CAISGVTGTSVSEQFF. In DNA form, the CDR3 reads TGTGCCATCAGTGGGGTTACCGGGACTAGCGTTAGTGAGCAGTTCTTC.

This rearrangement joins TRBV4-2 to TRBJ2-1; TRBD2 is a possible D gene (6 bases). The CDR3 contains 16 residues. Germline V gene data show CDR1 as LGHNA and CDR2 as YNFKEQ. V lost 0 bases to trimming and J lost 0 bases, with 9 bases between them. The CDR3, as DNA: TGTGCCAGCAGCCAAGAACCCGGGAGCTCCTACAATGAGCAGTTCTTC. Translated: CASSQEPGSSYNEQFF.

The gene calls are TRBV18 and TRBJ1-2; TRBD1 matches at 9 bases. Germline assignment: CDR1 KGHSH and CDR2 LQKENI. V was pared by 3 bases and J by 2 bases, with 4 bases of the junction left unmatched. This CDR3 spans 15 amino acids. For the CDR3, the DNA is TGTGCCAGCTCACCCGGACAGGGGATGAACTATGGCTACACCTTC. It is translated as CASSPGQGMNYGYTF.

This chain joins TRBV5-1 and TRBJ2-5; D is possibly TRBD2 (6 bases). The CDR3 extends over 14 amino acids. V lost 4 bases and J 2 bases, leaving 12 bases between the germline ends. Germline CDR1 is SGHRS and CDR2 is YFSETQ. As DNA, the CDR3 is TGCGCCAGCAGCGGCAGACTAGTTCAAGAGACCCAGTACTTC. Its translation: CASSGRLVQETQYF.

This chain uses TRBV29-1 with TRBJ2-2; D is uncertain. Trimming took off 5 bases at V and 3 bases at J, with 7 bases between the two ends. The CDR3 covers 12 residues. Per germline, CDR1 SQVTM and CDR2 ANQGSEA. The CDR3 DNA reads TGCAGCGTTCTAACGTACACCGGGGAGCTGTTTTTT. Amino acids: CSVLTYTGELFF.

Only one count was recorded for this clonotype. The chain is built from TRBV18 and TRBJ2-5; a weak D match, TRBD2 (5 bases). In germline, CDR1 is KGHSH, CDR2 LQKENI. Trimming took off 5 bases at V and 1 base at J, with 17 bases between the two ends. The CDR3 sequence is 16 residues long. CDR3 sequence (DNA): TGTGCCAGCTCAACCACTCCTCGGACTGGCCAAGAGACCCAGTACTTC. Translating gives CASSTTPRTGQETQYF.

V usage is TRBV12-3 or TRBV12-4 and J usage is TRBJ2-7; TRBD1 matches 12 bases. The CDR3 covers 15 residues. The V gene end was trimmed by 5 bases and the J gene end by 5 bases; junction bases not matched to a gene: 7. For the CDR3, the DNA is TGTGCCAGCAGTAGTCCCGGGACAGGGGGCAACGAGCAGTACTTC. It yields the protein CASSSPGTGGNEQYF.

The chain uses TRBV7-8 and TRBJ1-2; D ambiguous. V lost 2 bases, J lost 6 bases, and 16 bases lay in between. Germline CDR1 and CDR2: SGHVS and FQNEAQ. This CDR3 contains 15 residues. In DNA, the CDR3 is TGTGCCAGCAGCTTAATTTTGGGCGCCACTAATGGCTACACCTTC. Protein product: CASSLILGATNGYTF.

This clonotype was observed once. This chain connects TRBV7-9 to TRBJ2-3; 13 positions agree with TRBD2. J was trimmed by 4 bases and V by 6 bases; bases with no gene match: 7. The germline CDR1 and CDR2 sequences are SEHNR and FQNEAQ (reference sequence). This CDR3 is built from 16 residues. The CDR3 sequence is CASSWATSGRSDTQYF. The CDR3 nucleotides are TGTGCCAGCAGTTGGGCGACTAGCGGGAGGTCAGATACGCAGTATTTT.

The CDR3 spells CSAREGGGNEKLFF. The CDR3 DNA reads as TGCAGTGCTAGAGAGGGCGGCGGGAATGAAAAACTGTTTTTT. The chain is built from TRBV20-1 and TRBJ1-4; D gene ambiguous. The CDR3 is 14 residues long. Trimming took 0 bases from V and 5 from J, leaving 10 bases between them. The germline V gene has CDR1 DFQATT and CDR2 SNEGSKA (reference sequence).

CDR3 residues: CASSLATAGNGEQYF. In DNA, the CDR3 is TGTGCCAGCAGCTTAGCAACGGCGGGCAATGGCGAGCAGTACTTC. The V gene is TRBV11-2, the J gene TRBJ2-7, with a tentative D call TRBD2 (5 bases). The CDR3 runs 15 residues. The V gene lost 1 base and the J gene lost 6 bases, with 16 bases spanning the gap. Germline CDR1 and CDR2: SGHAT and FQNNGV.

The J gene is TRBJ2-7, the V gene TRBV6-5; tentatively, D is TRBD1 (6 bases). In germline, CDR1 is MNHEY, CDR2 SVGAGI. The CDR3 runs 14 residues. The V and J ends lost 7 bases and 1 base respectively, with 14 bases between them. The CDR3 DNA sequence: TGTGCCAGCAAAACAGGGTTTCTATCCTACGAGCAGTACTTC. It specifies CASKTGFLSYEQYF.

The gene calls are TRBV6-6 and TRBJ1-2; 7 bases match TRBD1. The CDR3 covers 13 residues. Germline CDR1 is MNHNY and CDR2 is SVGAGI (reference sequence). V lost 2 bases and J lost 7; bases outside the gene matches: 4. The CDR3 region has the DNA TGTGCCAGCAGTTACGCCCAGGGGGTTGGCTACACCTTC. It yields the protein CASSYAQGVGYTF.

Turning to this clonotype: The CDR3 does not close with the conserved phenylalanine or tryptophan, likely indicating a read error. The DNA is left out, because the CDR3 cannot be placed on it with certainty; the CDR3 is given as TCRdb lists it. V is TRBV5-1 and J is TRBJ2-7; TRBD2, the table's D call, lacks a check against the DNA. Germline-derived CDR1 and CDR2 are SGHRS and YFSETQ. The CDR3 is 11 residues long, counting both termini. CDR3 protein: CASRPGLAGAL.

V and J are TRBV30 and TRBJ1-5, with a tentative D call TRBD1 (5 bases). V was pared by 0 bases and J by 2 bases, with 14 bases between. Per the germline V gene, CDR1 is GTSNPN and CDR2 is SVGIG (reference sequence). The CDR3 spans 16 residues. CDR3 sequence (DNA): TGTGCCTGGAGTGTAATTCAGGCGGGGGGCAATCAGCCCCAGCATTTT. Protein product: CAWSVIQAGGNQPQHF.

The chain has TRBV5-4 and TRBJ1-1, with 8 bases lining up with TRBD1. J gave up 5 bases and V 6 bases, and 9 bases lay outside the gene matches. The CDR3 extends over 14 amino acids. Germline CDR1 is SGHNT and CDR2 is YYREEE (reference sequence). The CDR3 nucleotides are TGTGCCAGCACCGTACAGGGGGTGTGGACTGAAGCTTTCTTT. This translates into CASTVQGVWTEAFF.

CDR3 in amino acids: CASSTPGTFTDTQYF. For the CDR3, the DNA is TGTGCCAGCAGCACGCCCGGGACCTTCACAGATACGCAGTATTTT. The chain links TRBV6-6 to TRBJ2-3, with D possibly being TRBD1 or TRBD2 (5 bases each). V shed 6 bases and J shed 2 bases, with 15 bases lying between them. CDR3 length: 15 amino acids. The germline gives CDR1 MNHNY, CDR2 SVGAGI (reference sequence).

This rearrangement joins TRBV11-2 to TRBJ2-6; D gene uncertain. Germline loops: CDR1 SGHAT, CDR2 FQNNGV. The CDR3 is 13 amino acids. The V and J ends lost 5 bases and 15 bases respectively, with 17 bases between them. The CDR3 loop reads CASSPLTVEDLTF. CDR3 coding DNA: TGTGCCAGCAGCCCCTTGACGGTCGAGGACCTGACTTTC.